Each of the 2 T cell receptor beta chains below was sequenced from the same sample in a study of blood T cell repertoires in COVID-19. Sequencing used immunoSEQ multiplex PCR; TCRdb keeps in-frame clones, though not all of them. The sample has some 150,000 clones; roughly nine tenths are singletons. The sequencing input was peripheral blood. These receptors were obtained from a woman aged 70-85 years with acute or convalescent COVID-19.

The rearrangement uses TRBV9 and TRBJ1-2; TRBD1 is a possible D gene (5 bases). Deletions cut 3 bases from V and 4 bases from J, with 7 bases between. In germline, CDR1 is SGDLS, CDR2 YYNGEE. The CDR3 spans 12 residues. CDR3 protein: CASSGTPYGYTF. The DNA for the CDR3 is TGTGCCAGCAGCGGGACACCCTATGGCTACACCTTC.

The chain uses TRBV19 and TRBJ2-2; the D is unclear. The V gene lost 5 bases and the J gene lost 5 bases, with 15 bases spanning the gap. CDR3 size: 15 residues. CDR1 is LNHDA and CDR2 is SQIVND in the germline V gene (reference sequence). The chain's CDR3 is CASSPRGSNTGELFF. The CDR3 bases are TGTGCCAGTAGTCCGAGAGGCAGCAATACCGGGGAGCTGTTTTTT.